The clone carrying this T cell receptor beta chain was detected once. V was shortened by 3 bases and J by 2 bases, with 16 bases between the two germline ends. The CDR3 spans 15 residues. The germline V gene has CDR1 DFQATT and CDR2 SNEGSKA (reference sequence). As originally analysed: Reference gene primer amplification in the assay estimated nucleated cell counts. The protocol was immunoSEQ multiplex PCR, while the TCRdb copy is restricted to in-frame clones and leaves out a portion. That table supplies the V and J calls and clone size; D and trimming were determined from the DNA. The data show some 180,000 clones, about four fifths seen once. This record comes from a study of blood T cell repertoires in COVID-19. Assignments of participants to cohorts depended upon their own reported clinical history. Participants in the exposed group had met a COVID-19 case in the 2 weeks before joining the study.

The clonotype originates from a woman aged 25 to 39 who had been exposed to COVID-19. The genes are TRBV20-1 and TRBJ2-5; tentatively, D is TRBD2 (6 bases). Sequenced sample: PBMCs or T cells enriched from blood (not recorded which). The CDR3 protein is CSASTSTTVQETQYF. The DNA for the CDR3 is TGCAGTGCTAGTACTAGCACGACGGTACAAGAGACCCAGTACTTC.